The rows below give T cell receptor beta chains drawn from one sample of a study of shared clonotypes between healthy human individuals. TCRdb's table, derived via immunoSEQ multiplex PCR, lists solely in-frame clones and lacks some. The sample has 2 million to 3 million clones; 90% to 95% are singletons. The sequenced material came from naive CD4+ T cells from PBMCs. Receptor source: a man aged 18 to 30 in good health. Some clones in this sample may be carry-over from other donors' samples. Each CDR3 is given with its conserved first and last residue. D genes are given only for firm matches. Where a row states a size, it is once, few, many or the class of an expanded clone; other rows omit it.

TRBV19	NA	TRBJ2-1	TRBD2	17	TGTGCCAGTAGTATAGGCATAGCGGGAGGGCGGGGGACTTCCCCGCTCTTC	CASSIGIAGGRGTSPLF
TRBV7-9	NA	TRBJ2-7	NA	14	TGTGCCAGCAGTAAGCAGAGGAGCTCCTACGAGCAGTACTTC	CASSKQRSSYEQYF
TRBV6-6	NA	TRBJ2-7	NA	12	TGTGCCAGCAGTTACTCTACCTTAGAGCAGTACTTC	CASSYSTLEQYF
TRBV28	once	TRBJ2-1	NA	13	TGTGCCAGCAGTTTGACTGGGAACAATGAGCAGTTCTTC	CASSLTGNNEQFF
TRBV19	NA	TRBJ1-2	TRBD1	14	TGTGCCAGTAGTAGCACAGGGGTTAACTATGGCTACACCTTC	CASSSTGVNYGYTF
TRBV6-6	NA	TRBJ1-1	TRBD1	16	TGTGCCAGCAGTTTTCCCCCGACAGGGGGGAACACTGAAGCTTTCTTT	CASSFPPTGGNTEAFF
TRBV28	NA	TRBJ2-4	TRBD1	14	TGTGCCAGCAGTCCGGGACAGAGTGAAAACATTCAGTACTTC	CASSPGQSENIQYF
TRBV6-5	NA	TRBJ1-1	TRBD1	11	TGTGCCAGCAGACAGACAGGGGAAGCTTTCTTT	CASRQTGEAFF
TRBV29-1	NA	TRBJ2-2	NA	15	TGCAGCGCCCCCCACCTGACAGTCAACACCGGGGAGCTGTTTTTT	CSAPHLTVNTGELFF
TRBV28	NA	TRBJ2-6	NA	15	TGTGCCAGCAGTAAGACGTGGGCTGGGGCCAACGTCCTGACTTTC	CASSKTWAGANVLTF
TRBV4-1	once	TRBJ1-1	TRBD1	15	TGCGCCAGCAGCACTCGACAGGGGTCGTGGCCTGAAGCTTTCTTT	CASSTRQGSWPEAFF
TRBV5-6	NA	TRBJ1-1	NA	13	TGTGCCAGCAGCGTAGGGGGGTGGACTGAAGCTTTCTTT	CASSVGGWTEAFF
TRBV5-3	NA	TRBJ2-1	NA	17	TGTGCCAGAAGCTTGATGTATGAGGGGGAGTCCTACAATGAGCAGTTCTTC	CARSLMYEGESYNEQFF
TRBV27	NA	TRBJ1-1	TRBD1	17	TGTGCCAGCAGTCCAGACAGGGCTCCCGGAGTGAACACTGAAGCTTTCTTT	CASSPDRAPGVNTEAFF
TRBV28	NA	TRBJ1-6	NA	13	TGTGCCAGCAGTGGGTCCCTCGATTCACCCCTCCACTTT	CASSGSLDSPLHF
TRBV11-3	NA	TRBJ2-7	NA	14	TGTGCCAGCAGCTTAACAGGGAAATCCTACGAGCAGTACTTC	CASSLTGKSYEQYF
TRBV11-2	NA	TRBJ2-7	TRBD1	12	TGTGCCAGCAGCTTTCCAGGGGGCGAGCAGTACTTC	CASSFPGGEQYF
TRBV4-3	NA	TRBJ1-5	NA	13	TGCGCCAGCAGCCAAGACCGGGAGCAGCCCCAGCATTTT	CASSQDREQPQHF